This T cell receptor (beta chain) is from a study of blood T cell repertoires in COVID-19 (dated by TCRdb to the early 2020s). Regarding the complete study: Collaborator samples came from the United States, Italy and Spain and covered acute and convalescent phases of COVID-19. The prospective study material was composed of cDNA or gDNA derived from T cells, B-cell-depleted T cells, or PBMCs. Subjects who had been exposed to COVID-19, were actively infected with it, or had recovered from it provided the deeply sampled blood TCRbeta repertoires that made up the dataset. The repertoires were released in a freely available public database intended as a resource for research on the immune response to SARS-CoV-2. Samples were obtained from the ongoing ImmuneRACE study (first 160 participants) and from 950 to 1,500 subjects provided by 6 global collaborators. Sample metadata almost always included a de-identified subject ID, COVID-19 status, age in years and sex. HLA class I and class II types, where available, came from metadata supplied by the sample provider rather than from assay-based typing.

The junction shows trimming of 5 bases on V and 1 base on J, plus 12 bases between the germline ends. The CDR3 holds 15 amino acids from the cysteine to the phenylalanine. The entry retains the CDR3 DNA only, 45 bases that are in frame from base 1. The CDR1 and CDR2 encoded by the germline V gene are SGHVS and FNYEAQ. Points the paper makes about the study in general: The amount of clinical and demographic metadata varied by source and participant and was provided uncurated.

Points on this clone: Its antigen remains undetermined. No much larger clone is present one base from it, and per-base qualities are unavailable.

Whole blood was collected in K2EDTA tubes by collaborating institutions according to the institutions' own protocols. For TCRbeta analysis, collaborators shipped samples in one of three forms: frozen whole blood, isolated PBMCs, or DNA extracted from either of those sample types. TCRbeta CDR3 regions were amplified from genomic DNA using the immunoSEQ Assay, a bias-controlled multiplex PCR. In the original analysis: The number of nucleated cells in each sample was estimated by amplification of reference gene primers within the assay. To quantify the absolute abundance of each unique TCRbeta CDR3 rearrangement, sequence reads were collapsed and filtered. For each sample, productive Simpson clonality was calculated by taking the square root of Simpson's diversity index across productive rearrangements. Entries here come from immuneACCESS through TCRdb and include only in-frame sequences with V and J called. Some clones fail to appear in such tables; in the studies checked, an unresolved V gene covers under half of the shortfall, and the cause of the remainder is unknown. The V and J calls and clone size come from that table; D and trimming were worked out from the DNA. Within this sample are roughly 380,000 clones, with approximately 81% of them counted one time only. The biggest ten clones account for roughly 3.7% of the sample.

This sequence uses TRBV7-6 and TRBJ1-5; TRBD1 is a weak D gene call, 5 bases matching. Sequencing input: peripheral blood. The TCR comes from a woman aged 18-29 years with acute or convalescent COVID-19. The CDR3: CASSPDTISNQPQHF. The nucleotides are TGTGCCAGCAGCCCGGACACTATAAGCAATCAGCCCCAGCATTTT.